This TCR beta chain was retrieved from a study of T cell clonality in common variable immunodeficiency. CDR1 and CDR2 from the germline V gene are SGHRS and YFSETQ. V trimming: 0 bases; J trimming: 1 base; junction bases outside the gene matches: 0. This CDR3 is 14 amino acids long. This clone was seen ten or more times. Its target is unknown. The CDR3 extends 3 residues past the end of the read, so its final part is completed from the germline J gene. Notes on the study in general: T cell subpopulation sequencing would be needed to explain CVID clonality. Common variable immunodeficiency TCR beta sequences reportedly had fewer deletions and N-nucleotide insertions.

The data were produced by immunoSEQ multiplex PCR, yet TCRdb's version contains in-frame clones alone and is incomplete. The record shows about 37,000 clones for this sample, with no singletons present. Both groups were predominantly of Caucasian heritage. Donors gave about 5 to 8 ml heparinized peripheral whole blood. Sequencing used peripheral blood mononuclear cells. This chain joins TRBV5-1 and TRBJ1-1, with 7 bases lining up with TRBD1. The receptor was derived from a person between 18 and 75 years old in good health. The sequenced CDR3 bases are TGCGCCAGCAGCTTGGGGGACAGGAACACTGAA. Its translation is CASSLGDRNTE. The full CDR3 is CASSLGDRNTEAFF.